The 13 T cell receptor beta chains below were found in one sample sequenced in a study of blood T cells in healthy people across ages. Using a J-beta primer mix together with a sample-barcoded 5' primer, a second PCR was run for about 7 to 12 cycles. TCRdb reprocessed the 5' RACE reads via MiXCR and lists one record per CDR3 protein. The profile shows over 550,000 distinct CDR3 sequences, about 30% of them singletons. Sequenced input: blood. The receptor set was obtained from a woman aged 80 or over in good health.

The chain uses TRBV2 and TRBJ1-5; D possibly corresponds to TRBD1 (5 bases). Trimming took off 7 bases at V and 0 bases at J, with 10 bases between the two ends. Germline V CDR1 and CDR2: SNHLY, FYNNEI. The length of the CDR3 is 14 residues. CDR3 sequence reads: CASTWDDSNQPQHF. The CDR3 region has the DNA TGTGCCAGCACGTGGGACGATAGCAATCAGCCCCAGCATTTT.

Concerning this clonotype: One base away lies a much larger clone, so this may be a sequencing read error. The CDR3 bases are TGCGCCAGCAGCCAACCTAGCGGGGACTTAACCTACAATGAGCAGTACTTC. It encodes CASSQPSGDLTYNEQYF. V gene TRBV4-3 combines with J gene TRBJ2-1; 9 nucleotides match TRBD2. The J call may be mistaken, given a closer DNA end match to TRBJ2-7. This CDR3 has 17 residues. Germline V gives CDR1 LGHNA, CDR2 YSLEER.

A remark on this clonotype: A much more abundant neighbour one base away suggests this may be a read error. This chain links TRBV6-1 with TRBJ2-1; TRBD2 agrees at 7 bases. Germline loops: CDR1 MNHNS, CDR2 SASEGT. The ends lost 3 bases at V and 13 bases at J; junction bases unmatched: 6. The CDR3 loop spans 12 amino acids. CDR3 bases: TGTGCCAGCAGTGAGGGAGGGGAGACCCAGTTCTTC. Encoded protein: CASSEGGETQFF.

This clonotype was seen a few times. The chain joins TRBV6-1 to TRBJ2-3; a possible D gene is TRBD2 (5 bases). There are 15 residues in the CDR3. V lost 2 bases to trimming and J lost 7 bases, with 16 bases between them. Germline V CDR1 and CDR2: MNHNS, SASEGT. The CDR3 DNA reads TGTGCCAGCAGTGAATCCCTCGGGGAGCTTTATACGCAGTATTTT. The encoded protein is CASSESLGELYTQYF.

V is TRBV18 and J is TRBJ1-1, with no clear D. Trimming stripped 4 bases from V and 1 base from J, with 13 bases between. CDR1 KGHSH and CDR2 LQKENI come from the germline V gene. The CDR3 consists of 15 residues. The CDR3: CASSLSLDPNTEAFF. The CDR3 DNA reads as TGTGCCAGCTCACTGAGCCTAGACCCGAACACTGAAGCTTTCTTT.

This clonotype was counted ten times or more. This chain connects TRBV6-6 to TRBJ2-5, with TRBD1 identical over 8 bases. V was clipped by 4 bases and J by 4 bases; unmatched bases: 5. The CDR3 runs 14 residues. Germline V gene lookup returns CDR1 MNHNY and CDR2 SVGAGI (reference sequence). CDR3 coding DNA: TGTGCCAGCAGTTTAATACAGGGGGGAGAGACCCAGTACTTC. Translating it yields CASSLIQGGETQYF.

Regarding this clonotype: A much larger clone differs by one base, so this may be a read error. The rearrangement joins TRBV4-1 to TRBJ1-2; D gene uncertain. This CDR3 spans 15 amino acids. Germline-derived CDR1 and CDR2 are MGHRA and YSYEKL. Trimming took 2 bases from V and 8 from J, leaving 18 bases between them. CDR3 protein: CASSQTPVAISGYTF. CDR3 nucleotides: TGCGCCAGCAGCCAAACGCCCGTTGCCATTTCGGGCTACACCTTC.

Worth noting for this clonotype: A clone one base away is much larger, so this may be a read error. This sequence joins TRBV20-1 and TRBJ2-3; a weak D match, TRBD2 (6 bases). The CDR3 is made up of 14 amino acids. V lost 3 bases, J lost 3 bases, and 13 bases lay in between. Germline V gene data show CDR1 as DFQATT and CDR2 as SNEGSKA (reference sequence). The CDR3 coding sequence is TGCAGTGCTAGGGTTATAGCGGCTACAGATACGCAGTATTTT. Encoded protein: CSARVIAATDTQYF.

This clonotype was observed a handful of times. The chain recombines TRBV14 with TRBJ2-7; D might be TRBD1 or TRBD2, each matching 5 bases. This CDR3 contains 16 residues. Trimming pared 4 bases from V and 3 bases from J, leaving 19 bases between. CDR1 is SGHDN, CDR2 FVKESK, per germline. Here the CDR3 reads CASSREPGPRGYEQYF. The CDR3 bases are TGTGCCAGCAGCCGGGAACCGGGACCACGGGGCTACGAGCAGTACTTC.

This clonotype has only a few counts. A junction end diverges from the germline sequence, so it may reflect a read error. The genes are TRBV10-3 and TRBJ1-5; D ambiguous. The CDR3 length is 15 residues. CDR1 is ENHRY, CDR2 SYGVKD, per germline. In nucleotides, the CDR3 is TGTGCCATCGGTGAGTCCGGGCGGAGCAATCAGCCCCAGCATTTT. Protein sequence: CAIGESGRSNQPQHF.

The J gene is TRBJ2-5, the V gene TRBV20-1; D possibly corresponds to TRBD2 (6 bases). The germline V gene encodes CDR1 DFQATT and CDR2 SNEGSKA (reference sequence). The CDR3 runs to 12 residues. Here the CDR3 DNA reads TGCAGAGCGGGCCCGCCCGGAGAGACCCAGTACTTC. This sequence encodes CRAGPPGETQYF.

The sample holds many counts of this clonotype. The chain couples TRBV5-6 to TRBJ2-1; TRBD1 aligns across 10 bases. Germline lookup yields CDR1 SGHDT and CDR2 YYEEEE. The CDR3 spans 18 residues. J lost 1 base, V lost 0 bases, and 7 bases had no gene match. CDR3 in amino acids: CASSLVYRQGASYNEQFF. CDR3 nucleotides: TGTGCCAGCAGCTTGGTCTACCGACAGGGGGCGTCCTACAATGAGCAGTTCTTC.

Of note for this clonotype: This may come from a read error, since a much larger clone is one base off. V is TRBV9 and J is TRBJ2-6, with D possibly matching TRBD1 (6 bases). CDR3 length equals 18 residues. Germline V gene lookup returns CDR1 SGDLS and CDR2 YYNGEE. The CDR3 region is CASSVQGSTLSGANVRTF. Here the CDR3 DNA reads TGTGCCAGCAGCGTACAGGGGAGTACCCTCTCTGGGGCCAACGTCCGGACTTTC. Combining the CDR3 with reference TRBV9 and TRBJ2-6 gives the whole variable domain DSGVTQTPKHLITATGQRVTLRCSPRSGDLSVYWYQQSLDQGLQFLIQYYNGEERAKGNILERFSAQQFPDLHSELNLSSLELGDSALYFCASSVQGSTLSGANVRTFGAGSRLTVL.